This T cell receptor beta chain appears in the sequencing data of a study of neoadjuvant anti-PD-1 for oral cavity cancer. Overall study context: Patients without progression got a fourth dose around day 43. Study conclusions and caveats: Each response group had just three patients in TCR analyses.

The table came from immunoSEQ multiplex PCR; TCRdb's copy has only in-frame clones and leaves some out. The table includes about 81,000 clones, more than 80% detected once. Patients had newly diagnosed, untreated stage II-IVA oral cavity squamous cell carcinoma. The patients had HPV-negative, locally advanced oral cavity squamous cell carcinoma. Details on this clone: Its antigen is undetermined.

V shed 8 bases, J shed 4 bases, and the junction held 8 bases outside the gene matches. Germline loops: CDR1 MNHEY, CDR2 SVGAGI. The CDR3 totals 14 residues. The TCR was taken from a person between 40 and 85 years old with oral cavity squamous cell carcinoma. Here the sequenced sample was PBMCs, taken before nivolumab (anti-PD-1) treatment. This chain connects TRBV6-5 to TRBJ2-3; 8 bases are a match to TRBD2. CDR3 amino acids: CASARTSTADTQYF. DNA of the CDR3: TGTGCCAGCGCAAGGACTAGCACCGCAGATACGCAGTATTTT.